This T cell receptor beta chain was sequenced in a study of cytomegalovirus exposure and HLA in healthy donors (dated by TCRdb to about 2017). Study-wide context: In an earlier analysis of 450 to 750 of the donors, 276 Gb of sequence data and approximately 100 million unique TCR beta sequences from some 170 million T cells were reported. To decide whether each TCR beta V gene segment behaved as functional or pseudogenic, an earlier analysis of some 600 of the donors relied on high-throughput TCR beta sequencing. All discovery cohort repertoires had been generated using a single sequencing platform. The number of typed donors differed by locus: about 620-640 for A, B, C, DRB1 and DQB1; some 540 for DQA1; about 600 for DPA1; and 400 to 480 for DPB1. In a later analysis, previously published TCR beta repertoires from 500 to 750 donors were re-analyzed and high-resolution HLA genotyping was added so that TCR occurrence patterns could be studied. About 300 gigabases of sequencing data and tens of millions of unique TCR sequences made up an early release that covered approximately 620 HLA-typed donors. HLA typing included class I and class II loci at four-digit resolution. Among approximately 370 genotyped donors of the cohort, an average of roughly 230,000 unique TCR beta nucleotide sequences was sequenced per donor, of which about 19% were non-productive. Four to six DR-DQ haplotypes were handled as single units for association and clustering, since linkage in the cohort was strong. Along with the approximately 700-subject first cohort, a separate validation cohort of approximately 110 different subjects was used. A later genetic analysis took genome-wide SNP genotypes for about 55% of the 666 donors and used that subset as a discovery cohort. To predict cytomegalovirus infection status, the study brought together high-throughput TCR immunosequencing, statistical association of individual TCRs with disease status, and machine learning. Rather than drawing on any new phenotypic data, the later analysis identified candidate immune exposures from TCR beta sequences and the way those sequences occurred across donors. Donor age, sex, ethnicity and CMV serostatus were collected together with the repertoire data. The study aimed to test whether cataloging public T cell receptors could reveal signatures of past pathogen exposure. The T cell repertoires of 666 subjects were profiled by immunosequencing and related to cytomegalovirus serostatus. Of the roughly 400 genotyped donors, over 65% fell in the genetic ancestry cluster associated with self-reported Caucasian donors.

Libraries came from the immunoSEQ multiplex PCR assay. A mixture of 60 forward primers for TCR Vbeta segments and 13 reverse primers for TCR Jbeta segments was used in the multiplex PCR. The CDR3 region of rearranged TCR beta genes was amplified from genomic DNA by a multiplex PCR assay. Amplified TCR beta libraries were sequenced as 87-base-pair reads on the Illumina HiSeq System. Per the source publication's procedure: In a later analysis, tens of millions of unique TCR beta chains were counted across the 500 to 850 repertoires, and roughly 11 million of these chains were shared by at least two donors. Raw reads were error-corrected and collapsed into unique sequences with a nearest-neighbor algorithm that merged closely related sequences to remove PCR and sequencing errors. V, D and J gene segments were assigned by aligning CDR3 sequences to IMGT reference sequences. For a sequence to be retained, at least a six-nucleotide match to both a V gene segment and a J gene segment was required. A rearrangement was called productive if the CDR3 had no stop codons and remained in frame with V and J, and every other rearrangement was called non-productive. Following IMGT convention, CDR3 was defined as the stretch from the second conserved V-encoded cysteine up to the conserved J-encoded phenylalanine. The earlier analysis of about 620 of the donors excluded sequences that lacked an unambiguous match to a single V gene segment. An earlier analysis of several hundred of the donors called V segments functional above 56.7% productive rearrangements and segregating when the between-donor standard deviation exceeded 5%. To diagnose cytomegalovirus status from the catalog of TCR beta chain sequences, a statistical classification framework was built. A later analysis assigned V and J genes by comparing TCR nucleotide sequences with IMGT/GENE-DB human TR gene sequences. In a later analysis, CDR3 sequences and most-parsimonious VDJ recombination scenarios were assigned using the TCRdist pipeline. In a later analysis, each TCR beta chain was defined by its CDR3 amino acid sequence together with its V-gene family, and reads without a unique V-gene family were excluded. In a later analysis, 550 to 650 highly shared, low-generation-probability nucleotide sequences were removed to address suspected cross-contamination and a sequencing artifact. In a later analysis, a clonal expansion index for each public chain was calculated from normalized within-repertoire ranks of inferred template counts. In a later analysis, generation probabilities were computed with a VDJ recombination model fitted to out-of-frame rearrangements, and the resulting probabilities were checked against IGoR. A later analysis scored TCR-TCR, TCR-HLA and TCR-CMV co-occurrence with hypergeometric tests, applying a repertoire-size bias correction to TCR pairs. To estimate false discovery rates, a later analysis permuted the HLA or CMV assignments 20 times. In a later analysis, co-occurring TCRs were grouped using DBSCAN, with TCRdist sequence similarity added in when clustering inside HLA-allele-positive subsets. Repertoires with fewer than 30,000 or more than 120,000 public chains, plus five repertoires with anomalous nucleotide sharing, were excluded from co-occurrence clustering. TCRdb's version of the immuneACCESS table is confined to in-frame rearrangements and falls short of the full clone set. An unresolved V gene accounts for under half of the shortfall where checked; the remainder is of unknown origin. For V, J and clone size, that table is used; D and trimming come from the DNA. Within this sample are around 230,000 clones, with about 80% of them counted one time only. About 2% of the sample goes to the ten largest clones.

With respect to this clone: Its cognate antigen has yet to be identified. No base qualities exist here, and no much larger clone lies one base off it.

Points the paper makes about the study in general: It was suggested by the authors that the approach could potentially be generalized to other disease states and immunological phenotypes. Because counts were too low, 15 to 20 rarely observed V segments, including chromosome 9 orphons, were left out of the earlier analysis of 500 to 650 of the donors. Cytomegalovirus status was reported to be diagnosed by the classifier with high specificity and sensitivity in both the original and validation cohorts. Specific HLA alleles were associated with 15,000 to 20,000 TCR beta sequences at a false discovery rate of 0.05 in a later analysis. Across donors, most TCR sequences were observed very rarely, whereas some public TCRs were present in many individuals. Compared with equally common non-associated chains, HLA-associated TCR beta chains in a later analysis were more clonally expanded and had lower generation probabilities. Because the 87-base-pair reads could not distinguish some IMGT-functional V segments, including TRBV6-2 and TRBV6-3, those segments were excluded. When HLA alleles, especially DR and DQ, strongly co-occurred, attributing TCR associations to individual alleles was difficult. In vitro tests confirmed that a few of the cytomegalovirus-associated TCR beta chains recognize cytomegalovirus antigens. Several of the top co-occurrence clusters appeared to be linked to parvovirus B19, influenza, CMV and Epstein-Barr virus, according to a later analysis. In a later genetic analysis, a missense DCLRE1C variant was associated with V-gene and J-gene trimming of TCR beta chains, and the association was replicated in an independent cohort. Presence/absence analyses assumed roughly uniform sequencing depth across donors, an assumption that may not hold. Immune exposure information for the cohort was limited to CMV serostatus. The cohort was sequenced for TCR beta chains only, and without alpha or paired-chain data the features that could be detected were limited. The sequencing pipeline was judged likely to have produced a cluster of highly shared sequence variants as a technical artifact. A later analysis found that most CMV-associated TCR beta chains appeared HLA-restricted, with HLA associations seemingly driven largely by CMV exposure. A further reported finding was that TCR beta sequences accurately predicted the HLA-A and HLA-B alleles for most subjects in the first cohort. A later genetic analysis reported fewer N-insertions in productive TCRs among donors in an Asian-associated ancestry cluster than the approximately 670-donor mean. Correlated functional status among segregating V segments might be attributable to linkage disequilibrium, but an unknown experimental factor could not be ruled out. Broadly in line with IMGT annotations, most TCR beta V segments showed up in productive rearrangements about 87% or about 30% of the time in an earlier analysis of approximately 600 of the donors. HLA typing was unavailable for some donors at each locus, so association tests used only the typed subset. In the study, 150 to 200 TCR beta chains were listed as associated with cytomegalovirus. A later analysis found that TCR association rates varied across HLA loci, with DRB1 alleles showing the most associated TCRs and HLA-C alleles the fewest.

From the cysteine through the phenylalanine, the CDR3 covers 15 amino acids. Only the CDR3 region is kept as DNA, spanning 45 bases read in frame from base 1. The cohort comprised more than 550 healthy bone marrow donors. At the time of sampling, every cohort member was nominally healthy, though immune exposures that went unrecorded were likely present. The donor tested CMV seronegative, placing the donor among the 350 to 400 seronegative members of the cohort. Every donor gave a peripheral blood sample, and the peripheral blood mononuclear cells from that sample were used for TCR beta sequencing. Genomic DNA extraction from the blood cell samples was performed with the Qiagen DNeasy Blood Extraction Kit.

The sample consisted of PBMCs. The TCR was taken from a male donor in good health and CMV-seronegative. The chain links TRBV21-1 with TRBJ1-4; TRBD1, the D gene given by the table, was not confirmed from the DNA. TRBV21-1 constitutes a pseudogene. The CDR3 region: CASSKIGGWGEKLFF. The sequence in DNA is TGTGCCAGCAGCAAAATAGGGGGCTGGGGTGAAAAACTGTTTTTT.